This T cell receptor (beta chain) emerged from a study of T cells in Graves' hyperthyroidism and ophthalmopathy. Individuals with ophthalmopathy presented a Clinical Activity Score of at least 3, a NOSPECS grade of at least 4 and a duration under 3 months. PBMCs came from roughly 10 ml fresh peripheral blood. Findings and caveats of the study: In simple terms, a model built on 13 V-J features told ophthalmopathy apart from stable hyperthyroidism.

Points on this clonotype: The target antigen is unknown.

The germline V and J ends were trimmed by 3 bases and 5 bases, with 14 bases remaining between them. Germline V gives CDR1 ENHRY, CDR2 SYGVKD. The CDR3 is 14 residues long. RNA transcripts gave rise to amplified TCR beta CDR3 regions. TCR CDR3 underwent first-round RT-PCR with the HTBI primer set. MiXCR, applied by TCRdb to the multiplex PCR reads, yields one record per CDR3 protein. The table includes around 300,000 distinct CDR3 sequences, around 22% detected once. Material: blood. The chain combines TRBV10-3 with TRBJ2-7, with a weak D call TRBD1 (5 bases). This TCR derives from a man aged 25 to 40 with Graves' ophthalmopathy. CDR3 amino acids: CAISDRQGRDEQYF. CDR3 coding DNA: TGTGCCATCAGTGATAGGCAGGGAAGGGACGAGCAGTACTTC.